This TCR beta chain was captured in a study of shared clonotypes between healthy human individuals. About the research overall: Donor composition was a couple of women and a few men, aged 18 to 49.

CD8 cells regarded as naive lacked CD45RO, were positively chosen for CCR7, and omitted terminally differentiated effector memory CD45RA+ cells. Germline CDR1 is MGHRA and CDR2 is YSYEKL. This CDR3 contains 16 residues. Trimming cost V 3 bases and J 4 bases, with 19 bases left between them. DNA at about 0.2 ug, 25,000 to 35,000 T cell genomes, went into sorted-subset replicate PCRs. The data were produced by immunoSEQ multiplex PCR, yet TCRdb's version contains in-frame clones alone and is incomplete. The data contain some 2.1 million clones, 90% to 95% of them singletons. Findings and limits, study-wide: Clonotypes shared by all four donors outscored non-shared clonotypes in generation probability. Exclusively blood specimens were collected; tissue repertoires likely differ.

Concerning this clone: The antigen is undetermined.

V usage is TRBV4-1 and J usage is TRBJ2-7; possible D gene TRBD2, 5 bases. The specimen was naive CD8+ T cells from PBMCs. This receptor was identified in a man between 18 and 35 years old in good health. Some clones in this sample may be carry-over from other donors' samples. This CDR3 reads CASSHLGGSWTYEQYF. The CDR3 DNA reads TGCGCCAGCAGCCATCTGGGCGGCAGTTGGACTTACGAGCAGTACTTC.